The 17 T cell receptor beta chains presented below share a single source sample, sequenced in a study of tumor-infiltrating lymphocytes in primary liver carcinoma. A primer matching the constant region was used to make TCR beta cDNA from approximately 500 ng of total RNA. Libraries of TCR beta came from three nested multiplex PCR rounds with slightly modified ARM-PCR. PCR rounds one and two used TRBV1-TRBV30 forward primers with a C-beta reverse primer for around 11 cycles each. Via MiXCR, TCRdb re-called the multiplex PCR reads, giving one row per CDR3 protein. The sample lists 250,000 to 400,000 distinct CDR3 sequences; 65% were seen once. Germline DNA was extracted too, while blood RNA derived from unsorted whole blood. Source material: peripheral blood. The receptor source for this set is a man aged 40-49 years with primary liver carcinoma and hepatitis B virus infection.

As for this clonotype: This could be a read error, since a much larger clone is one nucleotide away. This sequence joins TRBV6-6 and TRBJ2-1; D is possibly TRBD2 (7 bases). The CDR3 is 16 residues long. V gave up 6 bases and J gave up 5 bases, with 20 bases separating them. The germline V gene encodes CDR1 MNHNY and CDR2 SVGAGI (reference sequence). Here the CDR3 reads CASRSEGGGTHNEQFF. The DNA for the CDR3 is TGTGCCAGCAGGTCCGAAGGGGGAGGGACTCACAATGAGCAGTTCTTC.

As to this clonotype: A much larger clone sits a single nucleotide away, making a read error possible. The V call is TRBV4-3, the J call TRBJ1-1, with 7 bases that match TRBD1. Germline lookup yields CDR1 LGHNA and CDR2 YSLEER. The CDR3 has 17 residues. CDR3 coding DNA: TGCGTCAGCAGCCAAGATATCACGGGACAGATGAACACTGAAGCTTTCTTT. This translates into CVSSQDITGQMNTEAFF.

Here the CDR3 reads CASSSRQGFEQYF. The CDR3 region has the DNA TGTGCCAGTAGTTCACGACAGGGCTTTGAGCAGTACTTC. This chain joins TRBV19 and TRBJ2-7; TRBD1 aligns across 7 bases. Trimming at V came to 5 bases and at J to 7 bases, leaving 8 bases not matched to a gene. CDR1 is LNHDA, CDR2 SQIVND, per germline (reference sequence). The CDR3 loop spans 13 amino acids.

This clonotype has a single count. The CDR3, as DNA: TGTGCCAGCTCTCCGGGACAGGCTGCGAACACCGGGGAGCTGTTTTTT. Translated, it gives CASSPGQAANTGELFF. The chain links TRBV18 to TRBJ2-2, with 8 bases matching TRBD1. The CDR3 runs 16 residues. The V and J ends lost 6 bases and 0 bases, in that order; junction bases with no gene match: 6. Germline CDR1 and CDR2: KGHSH and LQKENI. Using reference TRBV18 and TRBJ2-2 for the parts outside the CDR3, the full variable domain is NAGVMQNPRHLVRRRGQEARLRCSPMKGHSHVYWYRQLPEEGLKFMVYLQKENIIDESGMPKERFSAEFPKEGPSILRIQQVVRGDSAAYFCASSPGQAANTGELFFGEGSRLTVL.

The chain joins TRBV5-1 to TRBJ2-3, with 8 nucleotides matching TRBD1. This CDR3 is 14 amino acids long. Germline-derived CDR1 and CDR2 are SGHRS and YFSETQ. After removal of 4 bases from V and 6 bases from J, the junction contained 7 bases not matched to a gene. The CDR3 DNA sequence: TGCGCCAGCAGCCCAGGGACAGGCATGGATACGCAGTATTTT. It translates to CASSPGTGMDTQYF.

The chain recombines TRBV30 with TRBJ2-1, with 13 bases lining up with TRBD2. This CDR3 has 15 residues. With 3 bases clipped from V and 6 bases from J, the junction kept 5 bases outside the gene matches. Germline lookup yields CDR1 GTSNPN and CDR2 SVGIG (reference sequence). The chain's CDR3 is CAWRATSGGANEQFF. In DNA form, the CDR3 reads TGTGCCTGGAGGGCAACTAGCGGGGGGGCCAATGAGCAGTTCTTC.

Turning to this clonotype: The CDR3 carries no conserved terminal phenylalanine or tryptophan, so it likely arises from a read error. The V and J genes are TRBV11-1 and TRBJ1-1; D gene ambiguous. This CDR3 is 15 amino acids long. Germline V gene lookup returns CDR1 SGHAT and CDR2 FQDESV (reference sequence). The CDR3 DNA reads as TGTGTCAGCAGCGTCCCCGATGACCTGAACACTGAAGCTTTCTTA. This sequence encodes CVSSVPDDLNTEAFL.

This clonotype was counted ten times or more. This chain links TRBV7-3 with TRBJ2-1; possibly TRBD2 for D (6 bases). With 5 bases removed from V and 9 bases from J, the gap between germline ends came to 11 bases. The CDR3 runs to 12 residues. Germline CDR1 SGHTA, CDR2 FQGTGA. CDR3 amino acids: CASSPEGTEQFF. In nucleotides, the CDR3 is TGTGCCAGCAGCCCGGAGGGGACTGAGCAGTTCTTC.

With regard to this clonotype: Given a much more abundant clone one base away, this may be a read error. The genes are TRBV29-1 and TRBJ2-1, with 8 bases identical to TRBD2. CDR3 length: 13 amino acids. Germline assignment: CDR1 SQVTM and CDR2 ANQGSEA. DNA of the CDR3: TGCAGCGTTGGGGGACTAGACCACAATGAGCAGTCCTTC. Protein sequence: CSVGGLDHNEQSF.

This clonotype came up a few times. Since the CDR3 does not end with the conserved phenylalanine or tryptophan, this likely comes from a read error. The rearrangement links TRBV11-1 to TRBJ2-7, with 9 bases fitting TRBD2. The germline gives CDR1 SGHAT, CDR2 FQDESV (reference sequence). The CDR3 runs 16 residues. V was clipped by 6 bases and J by 2 bases; unmatched bases: 11. The CDR3 DNA sequence: TGTGCCAGCAGTTTCACTAGCGGGCAAAGCCCCTACGAGCAGTACTAC. Protein product: CASSFTSGQSPYEQYY.

Points on this clonotype: It may be a read error: a sequence one base away is much more abundant. The chain carries TRBV5-4 and TRBJ2-3; D gene ambiguous. The CDR3 is 17 residues long. CDR1 and CDR2 from the germline V gene are SGHNT and YYREEE (reference sequence). The CDR3 DNA reads TGTGCCAGCAGCTTGAAATGGTCAGGACCCAGCACAGATATGCAGTATTTT. Translation: CASSLKWSGPSTDMQYF.

This clonotype turned up a few times. The chain combines TRBV28 with TRBJ2-7; weak D call: TRBD2 (6 bases). Trimming left V 7 bases short and J 5 bases short, with 21 bases between. In germline, CDR1 is MDHEN, CDR2 SYDVKM. This CDR3 is 15 amino acids long. CDR3 in amino acids: CASTSREFLRHEQYF. The CDR3 DNA reads TGTGCCAGCACCTCCCGGGAGTTCCTCAGGCACGAGCAGTACTTC.

Turning to this clonotype: The junction departs from germline at one end; a sequencing error may be responsible. This sequence joins TRBV6-2 or TRBV6-3 and TRBJ2-7, with a weak D call TRBD2 (5 bases). The CDR3 loop spans 14 amino acids. Per germline, CDR1 MNHEY and CDR2 SVGEGT. CDR3 sequence reads: CASSYGIFGYEQYF. DNA for the CDR3: TGTGCCAGTAGTTACGGGATTTTCGGCTACGAGCAGTACTTC.

Remarks on this clonotype: A read error is possible here, since a much larger clone lies one base away. The chain joins TRBV12-3 or TRBV12-4 to TRBJ2-3; D uncertain. The CDR3 totals 12 residues. As DNA, the CDR3 is TGTGCCAGCAGTCCGTTTGGAGATACGCAGTTTTTT. As protein: CASSPFGDTQFF.

Notes on this clonotype: A read error is possible here, since a much larger clone lies one base away. Lacking the conserved final phenylalanine or tryptophan, this CDR3 likely reflects a read error. The chain links TRBV28 to TRBJ1-1; a possible D gene is TRBD1 (6 bases). Germline loops: CDR1 MDHEN, CDR2 SYDVKM. The CDR3 extends over 15 amino acids. With 8 bases removed from V and 8 bases from J, the gap between germline ends came to 24 bases. CDR3 region: CASSPRGHYTVEAFY. CDR3 nucleotide sequence: TGTGCCAGCTCACCCCGGGGGCACTACACTGTGGAAGCTTTCTAT.

This clonotype was detected ten times or more. V gene TRBV14 combines with J gene TRBJ1-2, with D unresolved. Germline assignment: CDR1 SGHDN and CDR2 FVKESK. CDR3 size: 11 residues. V was clipped by 4 bases and J by 8 bases, with 8 bases between them. Here the CDR3 DNA reads TGTGCCAGCAGCCGGGGTCTGGGCTACACCTTC. It is translated as CASSRGLGYTF.

On this clonotype itself: One end of the junction varies from germline; a read error may be responsible. This sequence joins TRBV5-1 and TRBJ2-5; 7 bases map to TRBD2. Germline lookup yields CDR1 SGHRS and CDR2 YFSETQ. The CDR3 is made up of 17 amino acids. The CDR3 loop reads CASSFGRLAGAQETQYF. The CDR3 bases are TGTGCCAGCAGCTTTGGACGACTCGCGGGAGCCCAAGAGACCCAGTACTTC.